Below, 17 T cell receptor beta chains from the same sample are listed, as sequenced in a study of CD8+CD57+ T cells in acquired aplastic anemia. TCR beta VDJ and CDR3 profiles were obtained from a genomic DNA template. TCRdb re-derived calls from the reads in MiXCR, one entry per CDR3 protein. The sample includes approximately 170,000 distinct CDR3 sequences, about 45% of them seen just once. Patients sequenced had flow cytometry evidence of CD8+CD57+ cell expansion. Specimen: sorted CD4+, CD8+, or CD8+CD57+ T cells (not recorded which) from PBMCs. Receptor source: a human donor with aplastic anemia.

The rearrangement links TRBV13 to TRBJ2-7, with 7 bases fitting TRBD1. The V segment lost 1 base and the J segment 5 bases; nucleotides outside the gene matches: 8. Per germline, CDR1 PRHDT and CDR2 FYEKMQ (reference sequence). The CDR3 is 15 amino acids. Here the CDR3 DNA reads TGTGCCAGCAGCTTAGACCTGACAGGGCGAAACGAGCAGTACTTC. It specifies CASSLDLTGRNEQYF. The full variable domain, its missing parts supplied by reference TRBV13 and TRBJ2-7, is AAGVIQSPRHLIKEKRETATLKCYPIPRHDTVYWYQQGPGQDPQFLISFYEKMQSDKGSIPDRFSAQQFSDYHSELNMSSLELGDSALYFCASSLDLTGRNEQYFGPGTRLTVT.

There are many counts of this clonotype. The chain is built from TRBV20-1 and TRBJ2-5; D not resolved. Germline V gene sequence: CDR1 DFQATT, CDR2 SNEGSKA (reference sequence). Trimming cost V 5 bases and J 5 bases, with 15 bases left between them. CDR3 length: 13 residues. This CDR3 is CSAPTTLGETQYF. In nucleotides, the CDR3 is TGCAGTGCTCCGACGACCCTTGGGGAGACCCAGTACTTC.

This clonotype is termed medium-sized (0.01 to 0.1%). This chain joins TRBV7-9 and TRBJ2-1; 12 bases map to TRBD2. Germline CDR1 is SEHNR and CDR2 is FQNEAQ (reference sequence). The V segment lost 5 bases and the J segment 16 bases; nucleotides outside the gene matches: 9. The CDR3 runs to 13 residues. The CDR3 sequence is CASSVSSGGASFF. The CDR3 DNA reads TGTGCCAGCAGCGTTTCTAGCGGGGGGGCCTCTTTCTTC.

The CDR3 here is CSARGTSGTPAAYEQYF. CDR3 sequence (DNA): TGCAGTGCTAGAGGGACTAGCGGGACCCCAGCGGCATACGAGCAGTACTTC. V gene TRBV20-1 combines with J gene TRBJ2-7; 12 nucleotides match TRBD2. Germline CDR1 DFQATT, CDR2 SNEGSKA (reference sequence). CDR3 length equals 17 residues. V lost 1 base to trimming and J lost 4 bases; unmatched junction nucleotides: 11.

The CDR3 here is CASSSNPGRQNTEAFF. The CDR3 bases are TGTGCCAGTAGTTCTAACCCGGGACGTCAGAACACTGAAGCTTTCTTT. J is TRBJ1-1 and V is TRBV19, with TRBD1 as a possible D gene (5 bases). This CDR3 contains 16 residues. Germline CDR1 LNHDA, CDR2 SQIVND (reference sequence). V shed 5 bases and J shed 1 base, with 17 bases lying between them.

The chain combines TRBV25-1 with TRBJ2-5, with D perhaps given as TRBD1 or TRBD2 (5 bases each). The CDR3 is 15 amino acids. The germline V gene encodes CDR1 MGHDK and CDR2 SYGVNS. Trimming took 3 bases from V and 3 from J, leaving 14 bases between them. This chain's CDR3 is CASSDPGRAEETQYF. The CDR3 DNA reads as TGTGCCAGCAGTGACCCGGGACGGGCTGAAGAGACCCAGTACTTC. Variable domain in full (rest from reference TRBV25-1 and TRBJ2-5): EADIYQTPRYLVIGTGKKITLECSQTMGHDKMYWYQQDPGMELHLIHYSYGVNSTEKGDLSSESTVSRIRTEHFPLTLESARPSHTSQYLCASSDPGRAEETQYFGPGTRLLVL.

This clonotype was counted many times. The rearrangement joins TRBV4-1 to TRBJ2-7, with 12 bases that match TRBD1. The germline CDR1 and CDR2 sequences are MGHRA and YSYEKL. The CDR3 length is 17 residues. J lost 7 bases, V lost 1 base, and 11 bases had no gene match. CDR3 coding DNA: TGCGCCAGCAGCCAAGCCGTGGCCGGGACAGGGGGCAGTGAGCAGTACTTC. Encoded protein: CASSQAVAGTGGSEQYF.

This clonotype is medium-sized in the sample. The chain couples TRBV10-3 to TRBJ1-2; D might be TRBD1 (5 bases). The germline CDR1 and CDR2 sequences are ENHRY and SYGVKD. The CDR3 consists of 13 residues. The V and J ends lost 2 bases and 5 bases respectively, with 9 bases between them. CDR3 residues: CAISEQGAYGYTF. The CDR3 nucleotides are TGTGCCATCAGTGAGCAGGGCGCATATGGCTACACCTTC.

Comments on this clonotype: The junction departs from germline at one end; a sequencing error may be responsible. The V and J genes are TRBV12-3 or TRBV12-4 and TRBJ2-4; a weak D match, TRBD2 (6 bases). CDR3 length: 16 amino acids. In DNA, the CDR3 is TGTGCCAGCAGTTTTACGTCAGTACTAGCCAGAAACATTCAGTACTTC. Its protein product is CASSFTSVLARNIQYF.

The CDR3 reads CASRFTGRRNTEAFF. CDR3 bases: TGTGCCAGCAGGTTTACGGGACGTAGGAACACTGAAGCTTTCTTT. The chain employs TRBV2 and TRBJ1-1, with a possible D match to TRBD1 (5 bases). V lost 6 bases, J lost 1 base, and 15 bases lay in between. This CDR3 spans 15 amino acids. Per the germline V gene, CDR1 is SNHLY and CDR2 is FYNNEI.

The chain employs TRBV20-1 and TRBJ2-5; TRBD2 matches 12 bases. The CDR3 has 16 residues. Per germline, CDR1 DFQATT and CDR2 SNEGSKA (reference sequence). V lost 0 bases to trimming and J lost 5 bases; unmatched junction nucleotides: 7. CDR3 region: CSAREASGGARETQYF. In DNA, the CDR3 is TGCAGTGCTAGAGAAGCTAGCGGGGGGGCAAGGGAGACCCAGTACTTC.

This clonotype was counted many times. This chain joins TRBV4-2 and TRBJ2-3; 8 bases match TRBD2. The CDR3 sequence is 16 residues long. Germline V lookup: CDR1 LGHNA, CDR2 YNFKEQ. After removal of 0 bases from V and 6 bases from J, the junction contained 8 bases not matched to a gene. CDR3 bases: TGTGCCAGCAGCCAAGACGGGGCGGGGGGCCAGGATACGCAGTATTTT. Amino acid sequence: CASSQDGAGGQDTQYF.

J is TRBJ2-3 and V is TRBV24-1, with D possibly being TRBD1 (5 bases). There are 13 residues in the CDR3. CDR1 is KGHDR and CDR2 is SFDVKD in the germline V gene. V dropped 7 bases and J dropped 2 bases, with 9 bases sitting between them. This CDR3 is CATSSGHTDTQYF. The CDR3 coding sequence is TGTGCCACCAGCTCCGGACACACAGATACGCAGTATTTT.

This clonotype showed up just a few times. The rearrangement joins TRBV9 to TRBJ2-3; possibly TRBD2 for D (6 bases). The ends were cut back, 4 bases at V and 1 base at J, with 13 bases in the middle. The length of the CDR3 is 15 residues. Germline values: CDR1 SGDLS, CDR2 YYNGEE. The CDR3 region has the DNA TGTGCCAGCAGCCCAGGAGGGGTAGGCACAGATACGCAGTATTTT. It is translated as CASSPGGVGTDTQYF. Drawing the rest from reference TRBV9 and TRBJ2-3, the complete variable domain is DSGVTQTPKHLITATGQRVTLRCSPRSGDLSVYWYQQSLDQGLQFLIQYYNGEERAKGNILERFSAQQFPDLHSELNLSSLELGDSALYFCASSPGGVGTDTQYFGPGTRLTVL.

This clonotype has at least ten counts. This chain connects TRBV5-1 to TRBJ2-5; 10 bases match TRBD2. The junction had 5 bases not matched to a gene; V was cut back by 7 bases and J by 2 bases. The CDR3 is 14 residues long. Germline CDR1 is SGHRS and CDR2 is YFSETQ. This chain's CDR3 is CASAGLAAQETQYF. As DNA, the CDR3 is TGCGCCAGCGCCGGACTAGCGGCACAAGAGACCCAGTACTTC.

The chain links TRBV20-1 to TRBJ1-1; tentative D call: TRBD1 (6 bases). This CDR3 contains 13 residues. V was pared by 7 bases and J by 0 bases, with 12 bases between. Looked up from germline, CDR1 is DFQATT and CDR2 is SNEGSKA (reference sequence). This CDR3 reads CSGSRQVNTEAFF. Written as DNA, the CDR3 is TGCAGTGGTAGTCGACAGGTGAACACTGAAGCTTTCTTT.

This clonotype was picked up one time. Being one base from a much bigger clone, this may be a read error. The chain has TRBV5-1 and TRBJ1-3; no clear D. With 3 bases removed from V and 4 bases from J, the gap between germline ends came to 11 bases. Germline V gives CDR1 SGHRS, CDR2 YFSETQ. This CDR3 has 14 residues. DNA of the CDR3: TGCGCCAGCAGCTCGAACAGAGGAGGAAACACCATATATTTT. Its translation: CASSSNRGGNTIYF.